A selection of T cell receptor beta chains follows, all from one sample in a study of technical replicates of blood from several donors. Profiled with immunoSEQ multiplex PCR; TCRdb holds only in-frame clones, not every one. The sample holds around 100,000 clones, about 95% seen once. Specimen: T cells isolated from PBMCs. Every receptor here comes from a human donor in good health. Each CDR3 is given with its conserved first and last residue. D genes are given only for firm matches. A row's size may be missing; if present it is once, few, many or a size class.

J: TRBJ2-2
size: .
V: TRBV11-3
D: .
DNA: TGTGCCAGCAGCGCCCAGGTGACCGGGGAGCTGTTTTTT
CDR3: CASSAQVTGELFF

J: TRBJ2-1
size: .
V: TRBV28
D: TRBD2
DNA: TGTGCCAGCAGTTCACCTAGCGGGGCTACGATCTACAATGAGCAGTTCTTC
CDR3: CASSSPSGATIYNEQFF

J: TRBJ2-1
size: once
V: TRBV5-1
D: TRBD2
DNA: TGCGCCAGCAGCTTGGTAGCGGGAGTGGCACGAAATGAGCAGTTCTTC
CDR3: CASSLVAGVARNEQFF

J: TRBJ2-7
size: once
V: TRBV4-1
D: .
DNA: TGCGCCAGCAGCCATAACAGGTATAGCTCCTACGAGCAGTACTTC
CDR3: CASSHNRYSSYEQYF

J: TRBJ2-2
size: .
V: TRBV29-1
D: TRBD1
DNA: TGCAGTTACGGGACAGGGGGCACCGGGGAGCTGTTTTTT
CDR3: CSYGTGGTGELFF

J: TRBJ2-1
size: .
V: TRBV9
D: TRBD2
DNA: TGTGCCAGCAGCGTATGGCTAGCGGAATACAATGAGCAGTTCTTC
CDR3: CASSVWLAEYNEQFF

J: TRBJ1-5
size: .
V: TRBV6-5
D: .
DNA: TGTGCCAGCAGCCCAACGGGGGTTGATCAGCCCCAGCATTTT
CDR3: CASSPTGVDQPQHF

J: TRBJ2-3
size: .
V: TRBV2
D: .
DNA: TGTGCCAGCACCGCTACAGTCCAGGTTAGCACAGATACGCAGTATTTT
CDR3: CASTATVQVSTDTQYF

J: TRBJ2-3
size: .
V: TRBV9
D: TRBD2
DNA: TGTGCCAGCTCCCTAGCGGGACTGACAGATACGCAGTATTTT
CDR3: CASSLAGLTDTQYF

J: TRBJ1-6
size: .
V: TRBV27
D: TRBD1
DNA: TGTGCCAGCACCCATACAGGGGGAAATTCACCCCTCCACTTT
CDR3: CASTHTGGNSPLHF

J: TRBJ2-5
size: .
V: TRBV15
D: .
DNA: TGTGCCACCAGCGGCAGGGTTGGCCTGGAGACCCAGTACTTC
CDR3: CATSGRVGLETQYF

J: TRBJ2-7
size: .
V: TRBV7-9
D: .
DNA: TGTGCCAGCAGCCCGGACAGCCACGAGCAGTACTTC
CDR3: CASSPDSHEQYF

J: TRBJ2-1
size: .
V: TRBV7-9
D: .
DNA: TGTGCCAGCAGCACCCGGACAGCGAGCAATGAGCAGTTCTTC
CDR3: CASSTRTASNEQFF

J: TRBJ2-2
size: .
V: TRBV9
D: TRBD2
DNA: TGTGCCAGCAACTCCGGGACTAGAGTCACCGGGGAGCTGTTTTTT
CDR3: CASNSGTRVTGELFF

J: TRBJ2-7
size: .
V: TRBV2
D: TRBD2
DNA: TGTGCCAGCTGGACTAGCGTTTTTTACGAGCAGTACTTC
CDR3: CASWTSVFYEQYF

J: TRBJ1-3
size: .
V: TRBV4-3
D: .
DNA: TGCGCCAGCAGCCAAGATACGGGGACTGGAAACACCATATATTTT
CDR3: CASSQDTGTGNTIYF

J: TRBJ2-6
size: .
V: TRBV30
D: .
DNA: TGTGCCTGGAGTCGCGGCCCCGGGGCCAACGTCCTGACTTTC
CDR3: CAWSRGPGANVLTF

J: TRBJ2-3
size: .
V: TRBV7-2
D: .
DNA: TGTGCCAGCAGCTTAGCGTCGTGGACTAACACAGATACGCAGTATTTT
CDR3: CASSLASWTNTDTQYF

J: TRBJ2-1
size: .
V: TRBV27
D: TRBD2
DNA: TGTGCCAGCAGAACAACTAGCGGGGTTTACAATGAGCAGTTCTTC
CDR3: CASRTTSGVYNEQFF

J: TRBJ2-3
size: .
V: TRBV6-5
D: .
DNA: TGTGCCAGCAGCGAACAGGGTTTAACGCAGTATTTT
CDR3: CASSEQGLTQYF

J: TRBJ1-1
size: .
V: TRBV18
D: TRBD1
DNA: TGTGCCAGCTCACCTGACAGGGTGTTTGGGGCAAACACTGAAGCTTTCTTT
CDR3: CASSPDRVFGANTEAFF

J: TRBJ1-2
size: .
V: TRBV4-1
D: .
DNA: TGCGCCAGCAGCCAAGAGGTACGGACTACTAACTATGGCTACACCTTC
CDR3: CASSQEVRTTNYGYTF

J: TRBJ2-7
size: .
V: TRBV5-4
D: TRBD2
DNA: TGTGCCAGCAGCTTGGGAGGCGGGAGGGCCGACGAGCAGTACTTC
CDR3: CASSLGGGRADEQYF

J: TRBJ2-3
size: .
V: TRBV19
D: TRBD2
DNA: TGTGCCAGTAGTATAGCTCTAGCGGGAGGCGATACGCAGTATTTT
CDR3: CASSIALAGGDTQYF

J: TRBJ1-1
size: .
V: TRBV28
D: .
DNA: TGTGCCAGCAGTTCAGGCATGAACACTGAAGCTTTCTTT
CDR3: CASSSGMNTEAFF

J: TRBJ2-7
size: .
V: TRBV6-5
D: TRBD1
DNA: TGTGCCAGCAGTCCCAGCACCGGGACAGGGCACGAGCAGTACTTC
CDR3: CASSPSTGTGHEQYF

J: TRBJ2-7
size: .
V: TRBV11-2
D: .
DNA: TGTGCCAGCAGCTTAGGGGAGGGGTCAGGGGGCGGTTTATACTACGAGCAGTACTTC
CDR3: CASSLGEGSGGGLYYEQYF

J: TRBJ2-1
size: .
V: TRBV25-1
D: TRBD2
DNA: TGTGCCAGCAGGCACGCGGGAGTTGCCAACAATGAGCAGTTCTTC
CDR3: CASRHAGVANNEQFF

J: TRBJ2-3
size: .
V: TRBV9
D: TRBD2
DNA: TGTGCCAGCAGCATTACTAGCGGGGGGGATACGCAGTATTTT
CDR3: CASSITSGGDTQYF

J: TRBJ2-7
size: .
V: TRBV13
D: TRBD1
DNA: TGTGCCAGCAGCTTAGGAGGGGGACAGGGTTCCCCTTCCTACGAGCAGTACTTC
CDR3: CASSLGGGQGSPSYEQYF

J: TRBJ2-7
size: .
V: TRBV2
D: .
DNA: TGTGCCAGCAGCCCAACTTCAGGCCCCTACGAGCAGTACTTC
CDR3: CASSPTSGPYEQYF

J: TRBJ2-1
size: few
V: TRBV6-6
D: TRBD2
DNA: TGTGCCAGCAGTCGACTAGCCAATGAGCAGTTCTTC
CDR3: CASSRLANEQFF

J: TRBJ2-4
size: .
V: TRBV4-1
D: TRBD2
DNA: TGCGCCAGCAGCCAAGCGGGGGGTACGGCCAAAAACATTCAGTACTTC
CDR3: CASSQAGGTAKNIQYF

J: TRBJ2-3
size: .
V: TRBV12-5
D: TRBD2
DNA: TGTGCTAGTGGTTTGGGACTAGCGGGAGCAGATACGCAGTATTTT
CDR3: CASGLGLAGADTQYF

J: TRBJ2-5
size: .
V: TRBV7-7
D: .
DNA: TGTGCCAGCAGCCCAGGAGGGGAGGCTAGGGAGACCCAGTACTTC
CDR3: CASSPGGEARETQYF

J: TRBJ2-5
size: .
V: TRBV25-1
D: .
DNA: TGTGCCAGCAGTGAATATGGGTTAGGGGTAGAGACCCAGTACTTC
CDR3: CASSEYGLGVETQYF

J: TRBJ2-2
size: .
V: TRBV6-5
D: .
DNA: TGTGCCAGCAGTTACTCCCGCGGGGAGCTGTTTTTT
CDR3: CASSYSRGELFF

J: TRBJ2-3
size: .
V: TRBV19
D: TRBD2
DNA: TGTGCCAGTAAATTTAGCGGGAGTACAGATACGCAGTATTTT
CDR3: CASKFSGSTDTQYF

J: TRBJ2-7
size: once
V: TRBV18
D: .
DNA: TGTGCCAGCTCATCAGATTACGAGCAGTACTTC
CDR3: CASSSDYEQYF

J: TRBJ2-7
size: .
V: TRBV27
D: TRBD1
DNA: TGTGCCAGCTCGGGACAGGGACCCTACGAGCAGTACTTC
CDR3: CASSGQGPYEQYF

J: TRBJ2-7
size: .
V: TRBV9
D: .
DNA: TGTGCCAGCAGCGTAGATGACGGGGAGCAGTACTTC
CDR3: CASSVDDGEQYF

J: TRBJ1-5
size: .
V: TRBV27
D: .
DNA: TGTGCCAGCAGTTGGGGCGGGGCACAGCCCCAGCATTTT
CDR3: CASSWGGAQPQHF

J: TRBJ1-4
size: .
V: TRBV28
D: TRBD1
DNA: TGTGCCAGCAGTTCCTCTGACAGGGATGAAAAACTGTTTTTT
CDR3: CASSSSDRDEKLFF

J: TRBJ1-5
size: few
V: TRBV9
D: TRBD1
DNA: TGTGCCAGCAGCGGTCCCCTAAGACAGGGAAGCAATCAGCCCCAGCATTTT
CDR3: CASSGPLRQGSNQPQHF

J: TRBJ2-7
size: .
V: TRBV28
D: TRBD1
DNA: TGTGCCAGCAGCCTCGGGACAGGGCCCTACGAGCAGTACTTC
CDR3: CASSLGTGPYEQYF

J: TRBJ2-7
size: .
V: TRBV19
D: .
DNA: TGTGCCAGTAGTATAGGTGCGGGACCCCTCCACGAGCAGTACTTC
CDR3: CASSIGAGPLHEQYF

J: TRBJ1-5
size: .
V: TRBV5-8
D: TRBD1
DNA: TGTGCCAGCAGCCCCGGGACAGGGAGCAATCAGCCCCAGCATTTT
CDR3: CASSPGTGSNQPQHF

J: TRBJ2-3
size: .
V: TRBV18
D: .
DNA: TGTGCCAGCTCACCACCAGGAGGGATAACTGACACAGATACGCAGTATTTT
CDR3: CASSPPGGITDTDTQYF

J: TRBJ2-2
size: once
V: TRBV4-3
D: .
DNA: TGCGCCAGCAGCCAAGATTGGTCCTACGGGGGTAGCTCCGGGGAGCTGTTTTTT
CDR3: CASSQDWSYGGSSGELFF

J: TRBJ2-7
size: .
V: TRBV11-3
D: .
DNA: TGTGCCAGCAGCTTTGGGACCGGGGGCGAGCAGTACTTC
CDR3: CASSFGTGGEQYF

J: TRBJ2-3
size: few
V: TRBV7-8
D: TRBD1
DNA: TGTGCCAGCAGCCCAGGACAGGGAGCTACTACGCAGTATTTT
CDR3: CASSPGQGATTQYF

J: TRBJ2-7
size: .
V: TRBV25-1
D: TRBD2
DNA: TGTGCCAGCAGCCAAGGGAGGGTGGGACAGCAGTACTTC
CDR3: CASSQGRVGQQYF

J: TRBJ1-1
size: once
V: TRBV18
D: .
DNA: TGTGCCAGCTCACCACCAGGGAGCGCTGGGACTGAAGCTTTCTTT
CDR3: CASSPPGSAGTEAFF

J: TRBJ2-1
size: .
V: TRBV6-6
D: TRBD2
DNA: TGTGCCAGCAGTTACGGGCTAGCGGGTTCCTACAATGAGCAGTTCTTC
CDR3: CASSYGLAGSYNEQFF

J: TRBJ2-3
size: .
V: TRBV5-1
D: .
DNA: TGCGCCAGCAGCTCGCGCAGGGTAATAGAAGATACGCAGTATTTT
CDR3: CASSSRRVIEDTQYF

J: TRBJ1-1
size: .
V: TRBV19
D: .
DNA: TGTGCCAGTAGTACGGGACACCAAGCCTTGAACACTGAAGCTTTCTTT
CDR3: CASSTGHQALNTEAFF

J: TRBJ2-1
size: .
V: TRBV7-9
D: .
DNA: TGTGCCAGCAGCACTTACAATGAGCAGTTCTTC
CDR3: CASSTYNEQFF